The 15 T cell receptor beta chains in this list originate from one sample, sequenced in a study of T cells after posttransplantation cyclophosphamide. Sequenced by immunoSEQ multiplex PCR; TCRdb stores in-frame clones only, minus some. The sample consists of tens of thousands of clones, around four fifths of them appearing once. Busulfan-fludarabine conditioning, marrow transplant, and cyclophosphamide on days +3 and +4 were administered. Sequenced here: CD4+ T cells sorted from blood, sampled 1,700 to 2,000 days after a stem cell transplant with posttransplant cyclophosphamide. Receptors were obtained from a female patient in her thirties or forties who received an allogeneic stem cell transplant from a related donor, was CMV-positive, and had no GVHD. Some T cells may be transferred from the graft donor.

The rearrangement joins TRBV5-1 to TRBJ2-7; 7 bases are a match to TRBD2. The CDR3 is 20 residues long. Germline CDR1 and CDR2: SGHRS and YFSETQ. V dropped 4 bases and J dropped 2; count of bases not matched to a gene: 24. The CDR3 nucleotides are TGCGCCAGCAGCCTCATGCCTGAAATTTCCGGGACTATAACAACCTACGAGCAGTACTTC. Translating it yields CASSLMPEISGTITTYEQYF.

This rearrangement joins TRBV29-1 to TRBJ1-6; TRBD1 is a possible D gene (6 bases). CDR3 length: 13 residues. Germline CDR1 is SQVTM and CDR2 is ANQGSEA. Trimming stripped 7 bases from V and 6 bases from J, with 13 bases between. CDR3 coding DNA: TGCAGCGCACAGGGCACCTCTAATTCACCCCTCCACTTT. It yields the protein CSAQGTSNSPLHF.

This clone was seen more than once but under ten times. The rearrangement uses TRBV5-4 and TRBJ2-3; TRBD1 aligns across 10 bases. The V segment lost 6 bases and the J segment 4 bases; nucleotides outside the gene matches: 5. The germline V gene has CDR1 SGHNT and CDR2 YYREEE (reference sequence). The CDR3 consists of 14 residues. The CDR3 protein is CASTRDRGSDTQYF. The CDR3, as DNA: TGTGCCAGCACTCGGGACAGGGGATCAGATACGCAGTATTTT.

The V gene is TRBV11-3, the J gene TRBJ2-7; a weak D match, TRBD1 (6 bases). The germline V gene has CDR1 SGHNT and CDR2 YENEEA. This CDR3 has 11 residues. Deletions cut 1 base from V and 10 bases from J, with 8 bases between. The CDR3 spells CASSLGDTQYF. Written as DNA, the CDR3 is TGTGCCAGCAGCTTAGGGGACACCCAGTACTTC.

This clone came up once. The gene calls are TRBV6-5 and TRBJ1-2; 9 nucleotides match TRBD1. Germline CDR1 reads MNHEY; CDR2 reads SVGAGI. V shed 4 bases and J 8 bases; nucleotides not matched to a gene: 5. The CDR3 length is 13 residues. CDR3 coding DNA: TGTGCCAGCAGTTCCTGGGACAGGGAGGGCTACACCTTC. Amino acids: CASSSWDREGYTF.

In its sample, this clone was seen once. The rearrangement uses TRBV5-4 and TRBJ2-1, with 13 nucleotides matching TRBD2. Germline V gene lookup returns CDR1 SGHNT and CDR2 YYREEE (reference sequence). The J segment lost 8 bases and the V segment lost 5 bases, leaving 7 bases of the junction unmatched. This CDR3 is 15 amino acids long. The CDR3: CASRRLAGGEDEQFF. CDR3 nucleotides: TGTGCCAGCAGGCGACTAGCGGGGGGAGAAGATGAGCAGTTCTTC.

The V gene is TRBV5-1, the J gene TRBJ2-1; 12 bases are shared with TRBD2. CDR3 size: 16 residues. The V and J ends lost 0 bases and 9 bases, in that order; junction bases with no gene match: 7. Germline V CDR1 and CDR2: SGHRS, YFSETQ. The CDR3 reads CASSLAWLAGGGEQFF. The CDR3 nucleotides are TGCGCCAGCAGCTTGGCCTGGCTAGCGGGGGGGGGTGAGCAGTTCTTC.

The V gene is TRBV5-1, the J gene TRBJ2-7, with 8 positions matching TRBD2. The V gene end was trimmed by 6 bases and the J gene end by 5 bases; junction bases not matched to a gene: 4. The CDR3 consists of 12 residues. Germline CDR1 is SGHRS and CDR2 is YFSETQ. The CDR3 DNA sequence: TGCGCCAGCACGGGGGGGGTGAACGAGCAGTACTTC. This translates into CASTGGVNEQYF.

The genes are TRBV2 and TRBJ1-6; no clear D. V was pared by 10 bases and J by 3 bases, with 10 bases between. Germline V gene lookup returns CDR1 SNHLY and CDR2 FYNNEI. CDR3 length: 13 residues. CDR3 in DNA: TGTGCCACCTTGGAGGGCTATAATTCACCCCTCCACTTT. Its protein is CATLEGYNSPLHF.

Only a few counts were recorded for this clone. The chain joins TRBV7-2 to TRBJ1-5, with 7 bases aligning to TRBD1. Unmatched junction bases numbered 9, after V lost 5 bases and J lost 8 bases. CDR3 size: 14 residues. Germline CDR1 SGHTA, CDR2 FQGNSA. In nucleotides, the CDR3 is TGTGCCAGCAGCCACGACAGGGTGATCGAGCCCCAGCATTTT. Its translation: CASSHDRVIEPQHF.

On this clone: A junction end diverges from the germline sequence, so it may reflect a read error. The DNA for the CDR3 is TGTGCCAGCTCATCAGGTACTTTAATATGGAATTTT. It is translated as CASSSGTLIWNF. V is TRBV18 and J is TRBJ2-3; no definite D call. Germline lookup yields CDR1 KGHSH and CDR2 LQKENI. The length of the CDR3 is 12 residues.

This chain joins TRBV14 and TRBJ1-2; 9 bases are shared with TRBD1. CDR3 length: 16 residues. J was trimmed by 8 bases and V by 4 bases; bases with no gene match: 14. The germline CDR1 and CDR2 sequences are SGHDN and FVKESK. The CDR3 is CASSPPGTGPLSGYTF. In DNA, the CDR3 is TGTGCCAGCAGCCCGCCCGGGACAGGGCCCTTAAGCGGCTACACCTTC.

In this sample, this clone turned up a few times. This chain joins TRBV5-1 and TRBJ1-2; 8 bases map to TRBD1. This CDR3 spans 14 amino acids. V lost 0 bases and J lost 8; bases outside the gene matches: 6. Per germline, CDR1 SGHRS and CDR2 YFSETQ. Written as DNA, the CDR3 is TGCGCCAGCAGCTTGGGGACAGGGAAGGGAGGCTACACCTTC. Its protein is CASSLGTGKGGYTF.

The chain couples TRBV28 to TRBJ1-1; tentative D call: TRBD1 (6 bases). CDR3 length: 15 amino acids. Trimming removed 6 bases from V and 3 bases from J, with 17 bases in between. The germline V gene has CDR1 MDHEN and CDR2 SYDVKM. This CDR3 reads CASRQGGGLYTEAFF. The CDR3 DNA follows: TGTGCCAGCAGGCAAGGGGGGGGCCTTTACACTGAAGCTTTCTTT.

The gene calls are TRBV6-1 and TRBJ1-2; D is uncertain. The CDR3 totals 13 residues. Looked up from germline, CDR1 is MNHNS and CDR2 is SASEGT. Trimming shortened V by 3 bases and J by 5 bases, and 10 bases separated the two germline ends. CDR3 residues: CASSEAVQYGYTF. CDR3 coding DNA: TGTGCCAGCAGTGAGGCAGTCCAATATGGCTACACCTTC.